There are many counts of the clone carrying this TCR beta chain. RNA transcripts yielded amplified TCR beta CDR3 regions. The TCR CDR3 was amplified in a first-round RT-PCR using the HTBI primer set. TCRdb re-derived calls from the multiplex PCR reads in MiXCR, one entry per CDR3 protein. Here the sample spans approximately 640,000 distinct CDR3 sequences, 15% to 20% being singletons. The data are from a study of T cells in Graves' hyperthyroidism and ophthalmopathy. An absence of ophthalmopathy progression within 18 months meant stable Graves' hyperthyroidism. Patients were excluded because of uncontrolled infection, other autoimmune disease, pregnancy or lactation. Sequencing input: blood. This clonotype was obtained from a woman in her twenties or thirties with Graves' hyperthyroidism.

CDR3 protein: CASSQAWGGEKLFF. The CDR3 nucleotides are TGTGCCAGCAGCCAAGCGTGGGGCGGTGAAAAACTGTTTTTT. The chain uses TRBV7-2 and TRBJ1-4; a possible D gene is TRBD1 (5 bases). The CDR3 sequence is 14 residues long. V was trimmed by 5 bases and J by 7 bases, leaving 14 bases between them. Germline V lookup: CDR1 SGHTA, CDR2 FQGNSA. The whole variable domain, filled in from reference TRBV7-2 and TRBJ1-4, reads GAGVSQSPSNKVTEKGKDVELRCDPISGHTALYWYRQSLGQGLEFLIYFQGNSAPDKSGLPSDRFSAERTGGSVSTLTIQRTQQEDSAVYLCASSQAWGGEKLFFGSGTQLSVL.